The sequence of this T cell receptor beta chain was determined in a study of blood T cell repertoires in COVID-19. Study summary: Samples of COVID-19 (acute and convalescent) were obtained from the United States, Italy and Spain. The analysed material was cDNA or gDNA that came from T cells, B-cell-depleted T cells, or PBMCs.

Only in-frame clones appear in the TCRdb table, and some are missing; sequencing was by immunoSEQ multiplex PCR. This table holds some 180,000 clones, roughly 90% found once. The trim removed 5 bases at V and 5 bases at J, leaving 6 bases unmatched. The CDR3 sequence is 14 residues long. Germline CDR1 reads SGHTA; CDR2 reads FQGTGA. Enrollment of patients from Seattle took place during active infection, with longitudinal follow-up. Source material: peripheral blood. This clonotype was sampled from a man aged 45-65 years with COVID-19, enrolled during active disease. This chain links TRBV7-3 with TRBJ1-1; TRBD1 agrees at 9 bases. The CDR3 DNA sequence: TGTGCCAGCAGCCCCGGGACAGGGTTTACTGAAGCTTTCTTT. Amino acid sequence: CASSPGTGFTEAFF.